The 10 T cell receptor beta chains below all came from one sample that was sequenced in a study of CXCR3-negative and CXCR3-positive naive CD8 T cells. Overall study results and limits: Naive CXCR3-positive cells had TRB CDR3s more hydrophobic than those of CXCR3-negative naive cells.

The TRB cDNA libraries were prepared by 5' RACE with UMI labels. For each CDR3 protein, TCRdb gives one entry from its re-call of the 5' RACE reads, without DNA. The sample table sets out about 120,000 distinct CDR3 sequences. Which antigens these TCRs recognize remains unknown. The sequenced sample consisted of naive CXCR3+ CD8+ T cells from blood. Subset: CD45RO-CCR7+CD27+CD95- naive CD8+ T cells expressing CXCR3 (TNR3+). The receptors come from a human donor in good health. Some clones in this sample may be carry-over from other donors' samples.

The chain is built from TRBV4-1 and TRBJ2-3; without DNA, the TCRdb call of TRBD2 cannot be checked. The CDR3 sequence is 16 residues long. Germline V gene sequence: CDR1 MGHRA, CDR2 YSYEKL. Here the CDR3 reads CASSHPRGEGADTQYF.

The CDR3 reads CASSFRGSSSYEQYF. The chain joins TRBV28 to TRBJ2-7; TCRdb's D gene call, TRBD1, goes unchecked for lack of DNA. This CDR3 spans 15 amino acids. CDR1 is MDHEN, CDR2 SYDVKM, per germline.

This sequence joins TRBV12-3 or TRBV12-4 and TRBJ2-1; TCRdb calls TRBD1, which cannot be checked without DNA. The CDR3 sequence is 14 residues long. The CDR3 region is CASTPWTAYNEQFF.

The chain has TRBV6-5 and TRBJ2-7. Germline V gene data show CDR1 as MNHEY and CDR2 as SVGAGI. There are 11 residues in the CDR3. CDR3 region: CASPSSYEQYF.

V is TRBV6-5 and J is TRBJ2-7; TCRdb reports TRBD2, a call that lacks DNA to check it against. The CDR3 extends over 16 amino acids. The germline gives CDR1 MNHEY, CDR2 SVGAGI. CDR3 loop: CASSYLSGRAPYEQYF.

The V call is TRBV14, the J call TRBJ1-1; the TCRdb call, TRBD1, lacks DNA for checking. This CDR3 region has 15 residues. Per germline, CDR1 SGHDN and CDR2 FVKESK. CDR3 loop: CASSSQGSWNTEAFF.

The chain combines TRBV7-9 with TRBJ2-2; the TCRdb D gene call, TRBD1, has no DNA to confirm it. Germline V gene sequence: CDR1 SEHNR, CDR2 FQNEAQ (reference sequence). The CDR3 totals 15 residues. This chain's CDR3 is CASSPDRGIVGELFF.

The V call is TRBV27, the J call TRBJ2-7; TCRdb calls TRBD1, which cannot be checked without DNA. This CDR3 contains 15 residues. The germline V gene encodes CDR1 MNHEY and CDR2 SMNVEV (reference sequence). CDR3 sequence: CASSPRTSESYEQYF.

The rearrangement uses TRBV12-3 or TRBV12-4 and TRBJ2-2; there is no DNA to check the TCRdb D call of TRBD1. This CDR3 spans 15 amino acids. CDR3 sequence reads: CASKPPGVGTGELFF.

The V and J genes are TRBV11-2 and TRBJ2-7. CDR1 SGHAT and CDR2 FQNNGV come from the germline V gene. The CDR3 has 13 residues. CDR3 sequence: CASSLVTSYEQYF.